These T cell receptor beta chains were read from a single sample in a study of blood T cell repertoires in COVID-19. Produced via immunoSEQ multiplex PCR; TCRdb's table is partial and in-frame only. The data hold about 200,000 clones, with more than 75% observed a single time. Specimen: peripheral blood. The source of these receptors is a man aged 45-65 years with acute or convalescent COVID-19. Each CDR3 is given with its conserved first and last residue. The order of the fields is V gene, D gene, clone size, J gene, CDR3 DNA, CDR3 protein. D genes are given only for firm matches. Only part of the rows carry a size: once, few, many, or a class if the clone is expanded.

TRBV7-9	.	.	TRBJ2-2	TGTGCCAGCCGGGGCTGGGGGGGCCGGAGAGCGAACACCGGGGAGCTGTTTTTT	CASRGWGGRRANTGELFF
TRBV28	TRBD2	.	TRBJ2-5	TGTGCCAGCACCACGCCCGGCGGGGGGGCTTTCAGGGAGACCCAGTACTTC	CASTTPGGGAFRETQYF
TRBV3-1/TRBV3-2	TRBD1	few	TRBJ1-2	TGTGCCAGCAGCCTCCGGGACAGGGTCTATGGCTACACCTTC	CASSLRDRVYGYTF
TRBV7-3	.	.	TRBJ1-1	TGTGCCAGCAGCTTAACGAGGTCTGATGAAGCTTTCTTT	CASSLTRSDEAFF
TRBV10-2	.	.	TRBJ1-2	TGCGCCAGCAGTGAGGTTGGGCGGCCAGGGGCTGCGGGCTACACCTTC	CASSEVGRPGAAGYTF
TRBV3-1/TRBV3-2	.	.	TRBJ1-5	TGTGCCAGCAGCCAAGACACCGTAACACAGCCCCAGCATTTT	CASSQDTVTQPQHF
TRBV18	.	.	TRBJ1-6	TGTGCCAGCTCACCGGACAGCCAGGGAAACTCACCCCTCCACTTT	CASSPDSQGNSPLHF
TRBV5-1	.	.	TRBJ2-7	TGCGCCAGCAGCCCCTCGGCAGGGGCCCCCTACGAGCAGTACTTC	CASSPSAGAPYEQYF
TRBV6-2/TRBV6-3	.	.	TRBJ1-1	TGTGCCAGCAGTTACAGTGGCAGGTCGAACACTGAAGCTTTCTTT	CASSYSGRSNTEAFF
TRBV7-2	.	.	TRBJ2-7	TGTGCCAGCAGCTTAGTGCAGGGGTCCTACGAGCAGTACTTC	CASSLVQGSYEQYF
TRBV25-1	TRBD1	.	TRBJ1-1	TGTGCCAGCAGTGACTCCGACAGGGCCACTGAAGCTTTCTTT	CASSDSDRATEAFF
TRBV7-9	.	.	TRBJ1-4	TGTGCCAGCAGCCTTGACTCGGAAAAACTGTTTTTT	CASSLDSEKLFF
TRBV5-6	.	.	TRBJ1-3	TGTGCCAGTTCCTTTTGGGAGTCTGGAAACACCATATATTTT	CASSFWESGNTIYF
TRBV24-1	.	.	TRBJ2-1	TGTGCCACCAGTGATCCCGGGAGCGGGAATGAGCAGTTCTTC	CATSDPGSGNEQFF
TRBV6-5	.	.	TRBJ1-1	TGTGCCAGCAGTTACTCGCAGGGTAGGACTGAAGCTTTCTTT	CASSYSQGRTEAFF
TRBV5-4	TRBD2	.	TRBJ2-2	TGTGCCAGCAGCCGAAAGACTAGCGGGGGGAGAACCGGGGAGCTGTTTTTT	CASSRKTSGGRTGELFF
TRBV7-9	.	.	TRBJ2-7	TGTGCCAGCAGTATCGCGCAGGGGCAGCAGTACTTC	CASSIAQGQQYF
TRBV19	.	.	TRBJ1-1	TGTGCCAGTAGTGGGGGTACCGGGACTCCGAACACTGAAGCTTTCTTT	CASSGGTGTPNTEAFF
TRBV4-2	.	.	TRBJ1-2	TGTGCCAGCAGCCTGAGTTTGGCAGGGGCTTATAACTATGGCTACACCTTC	CASSLSLAGAYNYGYTF
TRBV7-2	.	.	TRBJ2-3	TGTGCCAGCAGCTTAGCAACAGGCACAGATACGCAGTATTTT	CASSLATGTDTQYF
TRBV6-1	TRBD1	.	TRBJ2-2	TGTGCCAGCACTCGACAGGGTGCCGGGGAGCTGTTTTTT	CASTRQGAGELFF
TRBV18	TRBD1	few	TRBJ1-5	TGTGCCAGCTCAGCCGGGACAGGGGGTCAGCCCCAGCATTTT	CASSAGTGGQPQHF